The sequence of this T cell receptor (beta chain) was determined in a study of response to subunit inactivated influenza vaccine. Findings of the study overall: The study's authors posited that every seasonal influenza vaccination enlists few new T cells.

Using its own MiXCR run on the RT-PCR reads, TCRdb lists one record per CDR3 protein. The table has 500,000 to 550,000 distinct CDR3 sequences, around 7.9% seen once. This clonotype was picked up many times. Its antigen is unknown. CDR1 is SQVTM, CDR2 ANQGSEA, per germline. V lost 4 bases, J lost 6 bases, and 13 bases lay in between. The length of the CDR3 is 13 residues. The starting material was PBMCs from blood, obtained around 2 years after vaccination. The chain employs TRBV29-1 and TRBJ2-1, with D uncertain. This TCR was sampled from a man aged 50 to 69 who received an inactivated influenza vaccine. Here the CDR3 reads CSVVRTSGNEQFF. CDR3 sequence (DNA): TGCAGCGTTGTACGGACCTCAGGCAATGAGCAGTTCTTC.